Shown below are 15 T cell receptor beta chains from a single sample sequenced in a study of blood T cell repertoires in COVID-19. Clones were sequenced by immunoSEQ multiplex PCR, and TCRdb holds only the in-frame ones, with some missing. The repertoire includes nearly 95,000 clones, approximately 87% of them detected once, and around 1.5% sits in the top ten. The sample comprised peripheral blood. The source of these receptors is a human donor with active COVID-19. The donor label of this sample is uncertain.

The chain couples TRBV3-1 (or the pseudogene TRBV3-2) to TRBJ1-1; D unclear. Germline V gene sequence: CDR1 LGHDT, CDR2 YNNKEL (reference sequence). The CDR3 loop spans 13 amino acids. Between the trimmed V and J ends, which lost 5 bases and 5 bases, there was a span of 12 bases. The CDR3 region is CASSALGRTEAFF. The CDR3 coding sequence is TGTGCCAGCAGCGCTTTAGGGAGGACTGAAGCTTTCTTT.

This chain connects TRBV9 to TRBJ2-5, with D perhaps matching TRBD2 (5 bases). V was cut by 0 bases and J by 5 bases, with 11 bases left in between. Per germline, CDR1 SGDLS and CDR2 YYNGEE. The CDR3 is 14 residues long. DNA for the CDR3: TGTGCCAGCAGCGTAGCTCCGGAGGTGGAGACCCAGTACTTC. The encoded protein is CASSVAPEVETQYF.

CDR3 bases: TGTGCCAGCAGCTCATACGGACACTACTACGAGCAGTACTTC. This encodes CASSSYGHYYEQYF. This chain connects TRBV11-2 to TRBJ2-7; perhaps TRBD1 as D (5 bases). The CDR3 extends over 14 amino acids. Deletions cut 4 bases from V and 3 bases from J, with 13 bases between. Germline CDR1 SGHAT, CDR2 FQNNGV.

The V gene is TRBV28, the J gene TRBJ1-1; no clear D gene. CDR3 length: 13 residues. V lost 5 bases, J lost 7 bases, and 14 bases lay in between. The germline V gene encodes CDR1 MDHEN and CDR2 SYDVKM. The DNA for the CDR3 is TGTGCCAGCAGTCCCCCTTATCTTATTGAAGCTTTCTTT. This codes for CASSPPYLIEAFF.

This clone was observed a handful of times. The V and J genes are TRBV20-1 and TRBJ1-6, with a weak D call TRBD1 (5 bases). The ends were cut back, 3 bases at V and 8 bases at J, with 11 bases in the middle. CDR1 is DFQATT and CDR2 is SNEGSKA in the germline V gene (reference sequence). The CDR3 length is 13 residues. The CDR3 loop is CSASRRGYSPLHF. CDR3 DNA: TGCAGTGCTAGTCGGAGGGGTTATTCACCCCTCCACTTT.

The chain couples TRBV9 to TRBJ2-6; 12 nucleotides match TRBD1. The germline gives CDR1 SGDLS, CDR2 YYNGEE. V dropped 3 bases and J dropped 4; count of bases not matched to a gene: 5. The CDR3 is 17 residues long. The DNA for the CDR3 is TGTGCCAGCAGCGCCGGGACAGGGGGCGCCGGGGCCAACGTCCTGACTTTC. Its translation is CASSAGTGGAGANVLTF. Looking up the rest from reference TRBV9 and TRBJ2-6 gives the full variable domain: DSGVTQTPKHLITATGQRVTLRCSPRSGDLSVYWYQQSLDQGLQFLIQYYNGEERAKGNILERFSAQQFPDLHSELNLSSLELGDSALYFCASSAGTGGAGANVLTFGAGSRLTVL.

This rearrangement joins TRBV5-4 to TRBJ2-7; D gene ambiguous. Trimming shortened V by 4 bases and J by 7 bases, and 18 bases separated the two germline ends. Germline V CDR1 and CDR2: SGHNT, YYREEE (reference sequence). There are 14 residues in the CDR3. The CDR3 is CASSNKTPPQEQYF. For the CDR3, the DNA is TGTGCCAGCAGCAACAAAACCCCCCCTCAAGAGCAGTACTTC.

This chain links TRBV27 with TRBJ2-3; 7 positions agree with TRBD1. After removal of 7 bases from V and 1 base from J, the junction contained 11 bases not matched to a gene. Germline-derived CDR1 and CDR2 are MNHEY and SMNVEV (reference sequence). The CDR3 length is 16 residues. The CDR3 region has the DNA TGTGCCAGCAAGAGACAGGGTAGTTTGGGCACAGATACGCAGTATTTT. Translated, it gives CASKRQGSLGTDTQYF.

This CDR3 reads CAIKGTGELFF. The CDR3 nucleotides are TGTGCCATCAAGGGGACCGGGGAGCTGTTTTTT. The chain is built from TRBV10-3 and TRBJ2-2, with D possibly being TRBD1 (5 bases). CDR1 and CDR2 from the germline V gene are ENHRY and SYGVKD. Trimming shortened V by 7 bases and J by 5 bases, and 5 bases separated the two germline ends. This CDR3 has 11 residues.

The chain has TRBV14 and TRBJ2-3, with 9 bases matching TRBD1. The CDR3 has 21 amino acids. The junction had 21 bases not matched to a gene; V was cut back by 2 bases and J by 3 bases. The germline V gene has CDR1 SGHDN and CDR2 FVKESK. CDR3 sequence: CASSQSPRDRALRMRTDTQYF. The CDR3 region has the DNA TGTGCCAGCAGCCAAAGCCCCAGGGACAGGGCCCTTCGCATGAGGACAGATACGCAGTATTTT.

This chain links TRBV29-1 with TRBJ2-1, with a tentative D call TRBD2 (6 bases). Trimming removed 5 bases at V and 7 bases at J, with 15 bases between. Germline loops: CDR1 SQVTM, CDR2 ANQGSEA. The CDR3 has 13 residues. For the CDR3, the DNA is TGCAGCGTTCTGCGTACTCGGGGGAATGAGCAGTTCTTC. As protein: CSVLRTRGNEQFF.

The rearrangement links TRBV9 to TRBJ2-7, with 10 bases that match TRBD1. V shed 3 bases, J shed 5 bases, and the junction held 8 bases outside the gene matches. Germline loops: CDR1 SGDLS, CDR2 YYNGEE. This CDR3 contains 15 residues. The CDR3 bases are TGTGCCAGCAGCGAAAACACCGGGACAGGGGACGAGCAGTACTTC. This encodes CASSENTGTGDEQYF.

This clone occurred a few times. The V gene is TRBV27, the J gene TRBJ1-1, with D perhaps matching TRBD1 (6 bases). V was shortened by 8 bases and J by 7 bases, with 17 bases between the two germline ends. The germline CDR1 and CDR2 sequences are MNHEY and SMNVEV (reference sequence). The CDR3 consists of 13 residues. The CDR3 protein is CASDSTGNGEAFF. The CDR3 coding sequence is TGTGCCAGCGATTCTACAGGGAACGGTGAAGCTTTCTTT.

V is TRBV4-1 and J is TRBJ1-2, with D perhaps matching TRBD1 (5 bases). From germline, CDR1 is MGHRA and CDR2 YSYEKL. Between the trimmed V and J ends, which lost 2 bases and 4 bases, there was a span of 11 bases. CDR3 length: 14 residues. The CDR3 DNA is TGCGCCAGCAGCCAATTGACAGTACCCTATGGCTACACCTTC. Its translation: CASSQLTVPYGYTF.

The V call is TRBV5-4, the J call TRBJ1-3, with 7 bases aligning to TRBD1. This CDR3 contains 16 residues. Unmatched junction bases numbered 3, after V lost 0 bases and J lost 0 bases. In germline, CDR1 is SGHNT, CDR2 YYREEE (reference sequence). Here the CDR3 reads CASSLATGASGNTIYF. CDR3 sequence (DNA): TGTGCCAGCAGCTTGGCTACAGGGGCCTCTGGAAACACCATATATTTT.